This T cell receptor (beta chain) was documented in a study of T cell responses to AZD1222 COVID-19 vaccine. Data came from immunoSEQ multiplex PCR; TCRdb stores just in-frame clones and leaves some out. In the table there are approximately 170,000 clones, approximately 90% of which are singletons. Per germline, CDR1 KGHSH and CDR2 LQKENI. V gave up 6 bases and J gave up 4 bases, with 10 bases separating them. The CDR3 is made up of 12 amino acids. The V call is TRBV18, the J call TRBJ2-7; possibly TRBD2 for D (6 bases). The input for sequencing was peripheral blood, taken 28 days after the second AZD1222 dose. The TCR sequence derives from an adult who received the AZD1222 COVID-19 vaccine. The CDR3 DNA reads as TGTGCCAGCTCCCTTGGGGGGTACGAGCAGTACTTC. This codes for CASSLGGYEQYF.